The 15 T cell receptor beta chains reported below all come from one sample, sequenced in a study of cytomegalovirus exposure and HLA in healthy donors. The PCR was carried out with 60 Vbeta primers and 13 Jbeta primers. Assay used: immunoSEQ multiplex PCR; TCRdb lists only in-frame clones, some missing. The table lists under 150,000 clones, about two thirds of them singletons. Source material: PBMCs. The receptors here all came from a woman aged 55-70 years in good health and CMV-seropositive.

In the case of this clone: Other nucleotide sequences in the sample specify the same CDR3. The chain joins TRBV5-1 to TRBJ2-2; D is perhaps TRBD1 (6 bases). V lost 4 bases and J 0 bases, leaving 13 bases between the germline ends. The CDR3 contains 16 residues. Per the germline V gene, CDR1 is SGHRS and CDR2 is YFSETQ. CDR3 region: CASSAQGNTNTGELFF. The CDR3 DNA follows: TGCGCCAGCAGCGCACAGGGAAATACGAACACCGGGGAGCTGTTTTTT.

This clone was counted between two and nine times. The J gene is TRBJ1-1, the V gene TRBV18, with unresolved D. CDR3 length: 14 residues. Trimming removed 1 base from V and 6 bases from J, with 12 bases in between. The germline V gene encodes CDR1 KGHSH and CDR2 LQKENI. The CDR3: CASSPLAVAPEAFF. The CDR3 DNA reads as TGTGCCAGCTCACCACTGGCGGTCGCACCTGAAGCTTTCTTT.

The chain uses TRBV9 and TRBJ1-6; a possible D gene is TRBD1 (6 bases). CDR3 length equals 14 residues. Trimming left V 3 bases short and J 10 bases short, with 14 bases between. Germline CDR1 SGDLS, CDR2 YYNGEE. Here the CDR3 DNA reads TGTGCCAGCAGCGGGGGGCTTGGGTCATCACCCCTCCACTTT. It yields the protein CASSGGLGSSPLHF.

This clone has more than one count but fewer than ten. The CDR3 DNA reads TGTGCCAGTAGTATACTGCGGGGGGAACCCCTCCACTTT. The encoded protein is CASSILRGEPLHF. The J gene is TRBJ1-6, the V gene TRBV19, with D possibly TRBD1 on 5 matching bases. This CDR3 has 13 amino acids. With 2 bases removed from V and 12 bases from J, the gap between germline ends came to 11 bases. Germline V gene sequence: CDR1 LNHDA, CDR2 SQIVND (reference sequence).

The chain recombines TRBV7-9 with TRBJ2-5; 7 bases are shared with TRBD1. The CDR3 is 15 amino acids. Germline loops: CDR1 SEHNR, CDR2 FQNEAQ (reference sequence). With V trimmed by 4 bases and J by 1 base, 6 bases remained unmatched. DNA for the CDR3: TGTGCCAGCAGCTCCCTTCGGACAGGCCAAGAGACCCAGTACTTC. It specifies CASSSLRTGQETQYF.

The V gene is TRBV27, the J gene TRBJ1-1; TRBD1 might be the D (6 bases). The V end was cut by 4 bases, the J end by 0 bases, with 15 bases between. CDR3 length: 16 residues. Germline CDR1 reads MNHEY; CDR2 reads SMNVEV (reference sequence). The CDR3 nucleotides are TGTGCCAGCAGTTCCCAGGACAGACTAATGAACACTGAAGCTTTCTTT. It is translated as CASSSQDRLMNTEAFF.

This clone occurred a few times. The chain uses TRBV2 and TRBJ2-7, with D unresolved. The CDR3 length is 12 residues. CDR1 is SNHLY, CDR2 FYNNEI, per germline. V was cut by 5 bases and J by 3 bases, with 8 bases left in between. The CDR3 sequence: CASSPNLYEQYF. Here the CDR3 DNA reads TGTGCCAGCAGTCCTAACCTCTACGAGCAGTACTTC.

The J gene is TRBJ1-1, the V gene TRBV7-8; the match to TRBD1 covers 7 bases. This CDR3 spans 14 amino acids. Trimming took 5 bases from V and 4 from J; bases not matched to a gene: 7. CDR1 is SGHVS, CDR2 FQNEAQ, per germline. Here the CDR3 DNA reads TGTGCCAGCAGCCTAGACAGGGTCGGCACTGAAGCTTTCTTT. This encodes CASSLDRVGTEAFF. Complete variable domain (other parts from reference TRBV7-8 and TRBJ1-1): GAGVSQSPRYKVAKRGQDVALRCDPISGHVSLFWYQQALGQGPEFLTYFQNEAQLDKSGLPSDRFFAERPEGSVSTLKIQRTQQEDSAVYLCASSLDRVGTEAFFGQGTRLTVV.

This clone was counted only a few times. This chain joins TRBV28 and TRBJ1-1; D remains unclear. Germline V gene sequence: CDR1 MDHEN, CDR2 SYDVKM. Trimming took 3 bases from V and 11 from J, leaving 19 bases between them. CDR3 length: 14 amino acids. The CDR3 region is CASSFFRPFAGAFF. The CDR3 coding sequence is TGTGCCAGCAGTTTCTTCAGGCCCTTTGCTGGGGCTTTCTTT.

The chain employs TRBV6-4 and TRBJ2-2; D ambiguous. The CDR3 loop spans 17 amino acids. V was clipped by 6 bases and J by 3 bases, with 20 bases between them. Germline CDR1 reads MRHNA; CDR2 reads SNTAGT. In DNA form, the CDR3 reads TGTGCCAGCAGCAGTACAAACCTTCCAGGCGACACCGGGGAGCTGTTTTTT. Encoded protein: CASSSTNLPGDTGELFF.

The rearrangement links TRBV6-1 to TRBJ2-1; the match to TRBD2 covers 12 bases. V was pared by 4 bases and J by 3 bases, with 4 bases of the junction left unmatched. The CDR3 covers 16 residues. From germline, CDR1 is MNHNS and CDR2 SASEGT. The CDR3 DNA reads TGTGCCAGCAGTGGCCTAGCGGGGGGGCACTACAATGAGCAGTTCTTC. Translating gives CASSGLAGGHYNEQFF.

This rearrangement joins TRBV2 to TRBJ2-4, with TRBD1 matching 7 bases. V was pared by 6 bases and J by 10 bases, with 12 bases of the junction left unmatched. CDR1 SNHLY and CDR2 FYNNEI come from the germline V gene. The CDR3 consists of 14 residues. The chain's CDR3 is CASRGAQTGRIQYF. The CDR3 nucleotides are TGTGCCAGCAGGGGGGCCCAGACAGGGCGAATTCAGTACTTC.

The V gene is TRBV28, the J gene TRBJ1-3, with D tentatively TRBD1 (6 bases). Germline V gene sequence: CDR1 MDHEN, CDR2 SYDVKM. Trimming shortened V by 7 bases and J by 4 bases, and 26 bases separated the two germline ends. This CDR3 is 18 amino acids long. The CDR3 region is CASTLLEPGARGGNTIYF. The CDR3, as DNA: TGTGCCAGCACCCTGTTGGAACCGGGGGCGCGGGGGGGAAACACCATATATTTT.

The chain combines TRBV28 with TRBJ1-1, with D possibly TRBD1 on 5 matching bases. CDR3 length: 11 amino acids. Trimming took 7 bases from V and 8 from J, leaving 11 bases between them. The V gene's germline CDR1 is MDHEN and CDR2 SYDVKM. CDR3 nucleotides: TGTGCCAGCACCCTGGGGCGGGAAGCTTTCTTT. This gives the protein CASTLGREAFF. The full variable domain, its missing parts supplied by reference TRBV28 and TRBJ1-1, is DVKVTQSSRYLVKRTGEKVFLECVQDMDHENMFWYRQDPGLGLRLIYFSYDVKMKEKGDIPEGYSVSREKKERFSLILESASTNQTSMYLCASTLGREAFFGQGTRLTVV.

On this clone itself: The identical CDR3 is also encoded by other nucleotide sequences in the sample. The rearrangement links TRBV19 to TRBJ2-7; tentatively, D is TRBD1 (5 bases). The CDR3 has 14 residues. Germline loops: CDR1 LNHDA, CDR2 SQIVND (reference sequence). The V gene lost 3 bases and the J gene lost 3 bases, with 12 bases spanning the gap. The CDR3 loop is CASSMRADSYEQYF. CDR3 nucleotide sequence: TGTGCCAGTAGTATGCGCGCAGACAGCTACGAGCAGTACTTC.